This T cell receptor beta chain stems from a study of blood T cell repertoires in COVID-19. Background on the study: The United States, Italy and Spain supplied acute and convalescent COVID-19 samples. T cells, B-cell-depleted T cells, or PBMCs supplied cDNA or gDNA.

In the original analysis: Amplification from reference gene primers served as the basis for estimated nucleated cell counts. Repertoires were generated with immunoSEQ multiplex PCR, while TCRdb's copy carries only in-frame clones and drops some. V and J calls and clone size are copied from that table; D and trimming were computed from the DNA. The repertoire holds about 140,000 clones, with approximately 82% as singletons. Trimming took 3 bases from V and 2 from J, leaving 7 bases between them. CDR1 and CDR2 (germline): MNHEY, SVGAGI. The CDR3 is made up of 13 amino acids. This receptor was obtained from a human donor in a cohort sampled during active COVID-19. The chain recombines TRBV6-5 with TRBJ2-5, with no clear D. The specimen was peripheral blood. The CDR3 here is CASSYTRQETQYF. CDR3 bases: TGTGCCAGCAGTTATACCAGGCAAGAGACCCAGTACTTC.